This is a list of T cell receptor beta chains from one sample in a study of blood T cells in healthy people across ages. TCRdb ran MiXCR on the 5' RACE reads and lists one entry per CDR3 protein. This sample has hundreds of thousands of distinct CDR3 sequences; less than 45% occur once, and the top ten carry roughly 30%. Sequenced material: blood. The receptor set was obtained from a man older than 75 in good health. Both conserved end residues are part of each CDR3. The D gene is left open where the match is weak. Not all rows give a size; the values are once, few, many and, for expanded clones, a class.

V	D	size	J	CDR3	DNA
TRBV6-1	.	few	TRBJ1-5	CASSEATAGVINQPQHF	TGTGCCAGCAGTGAAGCTACTGCAGGGGTTATCAATCAGCCCCAGCATTTT
TRBV5-5	.	few	TRBJ2-1	CASTPSVGPYNEQFF	TGTGCCAGCACCCCATCGGTTGGACCTTACAATGAGCAGTTCTTC
TRBV6-4	.	many	TRBJ2-1	CASSQQLSSYNEQFF	TGTGCCAGCAGTCAACAATTAAGCTCCTACAATGAGCAGTTCTTC
TRBV29-1	.	.	TRBJ1-3	CSVRQSSAGNTIYF	TGCAGCGTTAGGCAGTCCTCTGCTGGAAACACCATATATTTT
TRBV6-2/TRBV6-3	TRBD1	few	TRBJ2-7	CASSSTWGQGNSYEQYF	TGTGCCAGCAGTTCGACTTGGGGACAGGGGAACTCCTACGAGCAGTACTTC
TRBV2	.	.	TRBJ1-4	CASSYRAEKLFF	TGTGCCAGCAGTTACAGGGCTGAAAAACTGTTTTTT
TRBV28	TRBD1	.	TRBJ1-5	CASRDIRTGLGYQPQHF	TGTGCCAGCAGAGATATTCGGACAGGGTTAGGCTACCAGCCCCAGCATTTT
TRBV11-2	.	once	TRBJ1-2	CASSVDITRGGYTF	TGTGCCAGCAGCGTTGACATCACCCGCGGGGGCTACACCTTC
TRBV25-1	TRBD1	few	TRBJ1-5	CASSEYRQGASQPQHF	TGTGCCAGCAGTGAATATAGACAGGGGGCTAGTCAGCCCCAGCATTTT
TRBV7-8	.	.	TRBJ2-1	CASSQGRTYNEQFF	TGTGCCAGCAGCCAAGGACGGACCTACAATGAGCAGTTCTTC
TRBV7-9	.	.	TRBJ2-3	CASSLGSGRVIDTQYF	TGTGCCAGCAGCTTAGGCTCGGGCAGGGTGATAGATACGCAGTATTTT
TRBV6-5	.	.	TRBJ1-5	CASSYEAGINQPQHF	TGTGCCAGCAGTTACGAGGCAGGCATCAATCAGCCCCAGCATTTT
TRBV25-1	TRBD1	.	TRBJ2-1	CASRGGSTYNEQFF	TGTGCCAGCAGAGGGGGCTCTACCTACAATGAGCAGTTCTTC
TRBV7-9	TRBD2	many	TRBJ2-5	CASSRRASGNGETQYF	TGTGCCAGCAGCCGGCGAGCCAGCGGGAATGGCGAGACCCAGTACTTC
TRBV19	.	.	TRBJ2-5	CASSSNPGTGETQYF	TGTGCCAGTAGTTCCAACCCGGGAACAGGAGAGACCCAGTACTTC
TRBV6-1	TRBD1	.	TRBJ1-5	CASGEFVGTGFVQPQHF	TGTGCCAGCGGTGAATTCGTAGGGACAGGGTTTGTACAGCCCCAGCATTTT
TRBV6-6	.	.	TRBJ2-5	CASSPSLGTKETQYF	TGTGCCAGCAGTCCCTCCCTCGGGACAAAAGAGACCCAGTATTTC
TRBV4-3	.	.	TRBJ1-5	CASSLLPGDQPQHF	TGCGCCAGCAGCCTACTACCGGGGGATCAGCCCCAGCATTTT
TRBV4-3	.	few	TRBJ1-4	CASSQGGQDNEKLFF	TGCGCCAGCAGCCAAGGGGGGCAGGACAATGAAAAACTGTTTTTT
TRBV20-1	.	.	TRBJ1-1	CSARAGNTEAFF	TGCAGTGCTAGAGCGGGGAACACTGAAGCTTTCTTT
TRBV6-2/TRBV6-3	.	.	TRBJ2-1	CAGSQGLGNEQFF	TGTGCCGGCAGTCAAGGGCTAGGCAATGAGCAGTTCTTC
TRBV7-2	.	.	TRBJ2-7	CASSSPGSSYEQYF	TGTGCCAGCAGCTCGCCGGGATCCTCCTACGAGCAGTACTTC
TRBV7-9	.	.	TRBJ1-1	CASRRTENTEAFF	TGTGCCAGCAGACGCACAGAGAACACTGAAGCTTTCTTT
TRBV21-1	.	few	TRBJ1-2	CASSKEAGEGHYGYTF	TGTGCCAGCAGCAAAGAAGCAGGGGAAGGGCACTATGGCTACACCTTC
TRBV4-2	TRBD1	.	TRBJ2-7	CASSQAGTGRYNEQYF	TGTGCCAGCAGCCAAGCCGGGACAGGGCGCTACAATGAGCAGTACTTC
TRBV4-2	.	.	TRBJ2-1	CASSQDRGRLTYNEQFF	TGTGCCAGCAGTCAAGATCGAGGGCGCCTCACCTACAATGAGCAGTTCTTC
TRBV6-2/TRBV6-3	TRBD2	.	TRBJ2-7	CASRPTSGGFYEQYF	TGTGCCAGCAGACCTACTAGCGGGGGGTTCTACGAGCAGTACTTC
TRBV9	TRBD2	.	TRBJ2-3	CASSVGRGSGGSDTQYF	TGTGCCAGCAGCGTAGGGCGTGGTAGCGGGGGTAGTGATACGCAGTATTTT
TRBV7-2	.	few	TRBJ1-2	CASSVLEGLGGYTF	TGTGCCAGCAGCGTATTGGAGGGCCTGGGAGGCTACACCTTC
TRBV20-1	.	.	TRBJ2-4	CSAQGLLAKNIQYF	TGCAGTGCCCAAGGGCTTCTAGCCAAAAACATTCAGTACTTC
TRBV11-2	.	.	TRBJ2-7	CASDSGQYEQYF	TGTGCCAGCGACAGCGGGCAGTACGAGCAGTACTTC
TRBV12-3/TRBV12-4	.	.	TRBJ2-1	CASSPRWGSPYNEQFF	TGTGCCAGCAGCCCTCGGTGGGGGAGTCCCTACAATGAGCAGTTCTTC
TRBV7-2	TRBD2	once	TRBJ2-1	CASSLTGLAGGLEQFF	TGTGCCAGCAGCTTAACGGGACTAGCGGGAGGACTTGAGCAGTTCTTC
TRBV28	TRBD2	.	TRBJ2-7	CASSTPSGGDYEQYF	TGTGCCAGCAGTACACCTAGCGGAGGCGACTACGAGCAGTACTTC
TRBV5-1	.	.	TRBJ2-3	CASWGTPSTDTQYF	TGCGCCAGCTGGGGGACACCCAGCACAGATACGCAGTATTTT
TRBV7-9	.	.	TRBJ1-2	CASTPPPGSSGYTF	TGTGCCAGCACCCCACCACCGGGGTCCTCTGGCTACACCTTC
TRBV7-8	TRBD1	few	TRBJ1-4	CASSQQGFLVEKLFF	TGTGCCAGCAGTCAACAGGGGTTCCTAGTTGAAAAACTGTTTTTT
TRBV7-2	TRBD2	.	TRBJ2-1	CTSSLYRTSGEQFF	TGTACCAGCAGCTTATACCGGACTAGCGGGGAACAGTTCTTC